These T cell receptor beta chains were read from a single sample in a study of cytomegalovirus exposure and HLA in healthy donors. Using immunoSEQ multiplex PCR, the repertoire was profiled, and TCRdb retains in-frame clones only, with some absent. This table has 150,000 to 200,000 clones, just under 80% appearing once. The sequenced sample consisted of PBMCs. Receptors were obtained from a young woman in good health and CMV-seropositive. CDR3s leave out the opening cysteine and the closing phenylalanine or tryptophan. Each record gives: CDR3 length, V gene, J gene, CDR3 protein.

CDR3 length: 11; V gene: TRBV5-1; J gene: TRBJ1-1; CDR3 protein: ASGRDLNTEAF
CDR3 length: 12; V gene: TRBV28; J gene: TRBJ2-1; CDR3 protein: ASIVGNSYNEQF
CDR3 length: 11; V gene: TRBV10-3; J gene: TRBJ2-7; CDR3 protein: AISESTGGVQY
CDR3 length: 11; V gene: TRBV7-2; J gene: TRBJ2-7; CDR3 protein: ASSSGPSLEQY
CDR3 length: 11; V gene: TRBV27; J gene: TRBJ1-6; CDR3 protein: ASTLTGNSPLY
CDR3 length: 12; V gene: TRBV11-2; J gene: TRBJ1-2; CDR3 protein: ASSPTGTGYGYT
CDR3 length: 13; V gene: TRBV11-2; J gene: TRBJ2-7; CDR3 protein: ASSYETSSSYEQY
CDR3 length: 12; V gene: TRBV28; J gene: TRBJ1-3; CDR3 protein: ASSLEQAGNTIY
CDR3 length: 13; V gene: TRBV28; J gene: TRBJ1-4; CDR3 protein: ASSLIQGRYEKLF
CDR3 length: 12; V gene: TRBV19; J gene: TRBJ2-5; CDR3 protein: ASSSQRGGGTQY
CDR3 length: 12; V gene: TRBV5-1; J gene: -; CDR3 protein: ASREGTGGAEQY
CDR3 length: 11; V gene: TRBV7-9; J gene: TRBJ2-5; CDR3 protein: ASSLGGVGTQY
CDR3 length: 10; V gene: TRBV29-1; J gene: TRBJ1-1; CDR3 protein: SVMGHNTEAF
CDR3 length: 13; V gene: TRBV5-4; J gene: TRBJ2-7; CDR3 protein: ASSRGLADYYEQY
CDR3 length: 15; V gene: TRBV11-2; J gene: TRBJ2-2; CDR3 protein: ASSRTSGGPNTGELF
CDR3 length: 14; V gene: TRBV7-8; J gene: TRBJ1-5; CDR3 protein: ASSLGTAYSNQPQH
CDR3 length: 16; V gene: TRBV27; J gene: TRBJ2-2; CDR3 protein: ASSLSTGLVKVAGELF
CDR3 length: 11; V gene: TRBV27; J gene: TRBJ2-5; CDR3 protein: ASSWTGRETQY
CDR3 length: 14; V gene: TRBV25-1; J gene: TRBJ2-1; CDR3 protein: ASSDSSGRAYNEQF
CDR3 length: 12; V gene: TRBV5-6; J gene: TRBJ1-1; CDR3 protein: ASSLAAAQYEAF
CDR3 length: 12; V gene: TRBV4-1; J gene: TRBJ2-5; CDR3 protein: ASSHLRGQETQY
CDR3 length: 15; V gene: TRBV29-1; J gene: TRBJ2-7; CDR3 protein: SADGTGRAGSEYEQY
CDR3 length: 13; V gene: TRBV11-2; J gene: TRBJ2-5; CDR3 protein: ASSLEPSGGETQY
CDR3 length: 11; V gene: TRBV28; J gene: TRBJ1-1; CDR3 protein: ASSLPLSPEAF